The clone carrying this T cell receptor (beta chain) was seen a single time. The target antigen is unknown. As to treatment: oral pan-JAK inhibitor, 5-10 mg twice daily. Individuals with alopecia areata gave both lesional scalp punch biopsies and peripheral blood for collection. Between the trimmed V and J ends, which lost 6 bases and 4 bases, there was a span of 28 bases. The CDR3 sequence is 19 residues long. Per the germline V gene, CDR1 is SGHAT and CDR2 is FQNNGV. Sequencing used cDNA as its template, made by extracting RNA and reverse transcribing it. The repertoire was sequenced with immunoSEQ multiplex PCR; TCRdb's copy has only in-frame clones and lacks some. The data show around 300,000 clones, around 64% seen once. The data stem from a study of CD8+ T cells in alopecia areata. Study context: Treatment comprised oral tofacitinib, 5 to 10 mg twice daily, in treated patients. The duration of tofacitinib was 6 to 18 months, with 6 months off drug afterward.

Study findings and constraints: The study found that many expanded lesional clones persisted in scalp and blood during tofacitinib.

This clonotype originated in a human donor with alopecia areata. The J gene is TRBJ2-1, the V gene TRBV11-2; D possibly uses TRBD1 or TRBD2 (6 bases each). The starting material was CD4+ T cells sorted from blood, obtained between weeks 51 and 54, from a patient treated with tofacitinib. The CDR3 DNA reads TGTGCCAGCAGTCCCGTGGGGACACCCGGGACTCCAATTTACAATGAGCAGTTCTTC. Protein sequence: CASSPVGTPGTPIYNEQFF.